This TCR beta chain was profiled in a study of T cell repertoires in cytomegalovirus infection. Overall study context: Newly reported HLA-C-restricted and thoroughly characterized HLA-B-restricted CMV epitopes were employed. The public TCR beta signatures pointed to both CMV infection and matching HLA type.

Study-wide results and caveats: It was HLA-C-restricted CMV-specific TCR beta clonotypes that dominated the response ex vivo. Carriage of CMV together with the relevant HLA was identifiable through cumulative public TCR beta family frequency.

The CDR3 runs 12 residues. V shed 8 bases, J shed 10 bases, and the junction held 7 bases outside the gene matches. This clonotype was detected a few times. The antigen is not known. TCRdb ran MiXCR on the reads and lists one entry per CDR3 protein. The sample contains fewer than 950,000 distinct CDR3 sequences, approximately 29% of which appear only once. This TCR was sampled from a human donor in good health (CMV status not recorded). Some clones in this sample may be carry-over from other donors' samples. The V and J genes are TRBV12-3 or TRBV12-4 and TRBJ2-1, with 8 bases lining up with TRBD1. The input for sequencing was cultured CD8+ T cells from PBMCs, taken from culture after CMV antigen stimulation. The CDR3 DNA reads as TGTGCCAGCGGGCAGGGGGCCGGAGAGCAGTTCTTC. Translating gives CASGQGAGEQFF.